The present T cell receptor beta chain was sequenced within a study of regulatory T cells in long-lasting Graves disease. Libraries of TCR beta came from iRepertoire HTBI primers plus Arm-PCR of CDR3 regions. MiXCR, run by TCRdb on the multiplex PCR reads, gives a single entry per CDR3 protein. The top ten hold 7.5% to 9% of the sample, which has 520,000 or so distinct CDR3 sequences, 12% seen once. V lost 0 bases, J lost 3 bases, and 12 bases lay in between. There are 15 residues in the CDR3. Germline V gene lookup returns CDR1 MGHRA and CDR2 YSYEKL. Time point in this sample: newly diagnosed GD, antithyroid drugs for less than 3 months. The authors made the TCR library using RNA they extracted from PBMCs. The same sample was also used in a study of T cells in Graves' hyperthyroidism and ophthalmopathy. That report notes: With the HTBI primer set, the TCR CDR3 went through a first round of RT-PCR.

The rearrangement links TRBV4-1 to TRBJ2-7, with a possible D match to TRBD2 (5 bases). The sequence derives from a woman aged 25 to 45 with Graves disease. The sample was peripheral blood mononuclear cells (PBMCs), taken at new diagnosis, from a patient treated with antithyroid drugs. In nucleotides, the CDR3 is TGCGCCAGCAGCCAAGATGGGCAGGAGGACTACGAGCAGTACTTC. Encoded protein: CASSQDGQEDYEQYF.